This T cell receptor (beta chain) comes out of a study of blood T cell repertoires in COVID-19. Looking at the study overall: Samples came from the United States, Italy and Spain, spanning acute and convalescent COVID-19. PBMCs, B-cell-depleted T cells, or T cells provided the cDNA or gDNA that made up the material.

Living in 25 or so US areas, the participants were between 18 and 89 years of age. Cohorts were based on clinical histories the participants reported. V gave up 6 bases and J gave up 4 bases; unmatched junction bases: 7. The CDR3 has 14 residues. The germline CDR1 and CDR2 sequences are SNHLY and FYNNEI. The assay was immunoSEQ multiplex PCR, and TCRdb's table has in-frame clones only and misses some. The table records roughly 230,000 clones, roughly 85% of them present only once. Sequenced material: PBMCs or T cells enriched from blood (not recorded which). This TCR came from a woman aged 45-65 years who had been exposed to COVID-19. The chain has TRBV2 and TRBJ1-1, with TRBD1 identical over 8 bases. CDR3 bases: TGTGCCAGCAGGGGGTTACAGGGGGGCACTGAAGCTTTCTTT. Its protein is CASRGLQGGTEAFF.